This is a list of T cell receptor beta chains from one sample in a study of T cell repertoires and Cas9 in healthy adults. Measured with immunoSEQ multiplex PCR; TCRdb has only the in-frame clones, and not every one. The sample contains 500 or so clones, about four fifths of which appear only once. Sequencing was performed on SpCas9-reactive CD4+ effector T cells (CD137+, CD154-, CD25-, CD127+) from PBMCs; culture status not recorded. These TCRs come from a human donor in good health. Both conserved end residues are part of each CDR3. Fields, in order: V gene, J gene, clone size, D gene, CDR3 DNA, CDR3 protein. A D gene is named only where the DNA matches it firmly. Size is stated for part of the rows, as once, few or many counts, or as a class when the clone is expanded.

V: TRBV19
J: TRBJ1-5
size: -
D: -
DNA: TGTGCCAGTAGTATAGCAGGTTGGCATCAGCCCCAGCATTTT
CDR3: CASSIAGWHQPQHF

V: TRBV11-1
J: TRBJ2-3
size: -
D: -
DNA: TGTGCCAGCAGCTTCACAGATACGCAGTATTTT
CDR3: CASSFTDTQYF

V: TRBV10-3
J: TRBJ2-6
size: -
D: -
DNA: TGTGCCATCAGTGAGCCTAGCTCTGGGGCCAACGTCCTGACTTTC
CDR3: CAISEPSSGANVLTF

V: TRBV27
J: TRBJ1-1
size: -
D: -
DNA: TGTGCCAGCGCTATGAATAGGGGGACTGAAGCTTTCTTT
CDR3: CASAMNRGTEAFF

V: TRBV7-8
J: TRBJ2-3
size: -
D: TRBD2
DNA: TGTGCCAGCAGCTTAAAGCGGGGGGCTAGCACAGATACGCAGTATTTT
CDR3: CASSLKRGASTDTQYF

V: TRBV19
J: TRBJ2-7
size: few
D: TRBD2
DNA: TGTGCCAGTAGTAGTGGCGGGGGGACGACCTACGAGCAGTACTTC
CDR3: CASSSGGGTTYEQYF

V: TRBV19
J: TRBJ1-2
size: -
D: -
DNA: TGTGCCAGTAGTATTCGGGGGACAACTGGATATGGCTACACCTTC
CDR3: CASSIRGTTGYGYTF

V: TRBV19
J: TRBJ1-2
size: -
D: TRBD1
DNA: TGTGCCAGTAGTACCGACGGGGGACAGGGAGTTAATCTTCATGGCTACACCTTC
CDR3: CASSTDGGQGVNLHGYTF

V: TRBV4-1
J: TRBJ1-5
size: -
D: -
DNA: TGCGCCAGCAGCCGCCCGGGGGCGCGTGGCAATCAGCCCCAGCATTTT
CDR3: CASSRPGARGNQPQHF

V: TRBV5-1
J: TRBJ2-5
size: few
D: TRBD2
DNA: TGCGCCAGCAGCATAGGACAGGGAGGACTAGCGGGGTTCCAAGAGACCCAGTACTTC
CDR3: CASSIGQGGLAGFQETQYF

V: TRBV18
J: TRBJ2-7
size: -
D: -
DNA: TGTGCCAGCTCCTCGTCCGGGGTTTGGGGCGAGCAGTACTTC
CDR3: CASSSSGVWGEQYF

V: TRBV5-1
J: TRBJ2-5
size: once
D: TRBD2
DNA: TGCGCCAGCACCTCCGGACTAGCAGAAGAGACCCAGTACTTC
CDR3: CASTSGLAEETQYF

V: TRBV19
J: TRBJ2-7
size: -
D: -
DNA: TGTGCCAGTAATGGGATTCCAGGACCCGTCTACGAGCAGTACTTC
CDR3: CASNGIPGPVYEQYF

V: TRBV19
J: TRBJ2-1
size: -
D: TRBD1
DNA: TGTGCCAGTAAAACAGCAGGGGGCCCGACGAGCTCCTACAATGAGCAGTTCTTC
CDR3: CASKTAGGPTSSYNEQFF

V: TRBV4-1
J: TRBJ1-1
size: -
D: -
DNA: TGCGCCAGCAGCCTACTGGGCAGGAACACTGAAGCTTTCTTT
CDR3: CASSLLGRNTEAFF

V: TRBV7-9
J: TRBJ1-1
size: -
D: -
DNA: TGTGCCAGCAGCTTAGAAACAGGGTTCCAGGAGAACACTGAAGCTTTCTTT
CDR3: CASSLETGFQENTEAFF

V: TRBV27
J: TRBJ1-6
size: -
D: TRBD1
DNA: TGTGCCAGCAGTTTATCGCCCCCGTGGACAGGCCTAAATTCACCCCTCCACTTT
CDR3: CASSLSPPWTGLNSPLHF

V: TRBV1
J: TRBJ1-2
size: -
D: -
DNA: TGCACCAGCAGCGGTTCCGGTGTGCGAAAGACCTATGGCTACACCTTC
CDR3: CTSSGSGVRKTYGYTF

V: TRBV5-4
J: TRBJ1-2
size: -
D: TRBD1
DNA: TGTGCCAGCAGCCTTGCTTCCGGGACAGGGGGTTACTATGGCTACACCTTC
CDR3: CASSLASGTGGYYGYTF

V: TRBV6-1
J: TRBJ1-5
size: -
D: -
DNA: TGTGCCAGCAGTGAAGATGGGCGCAATCAGCCCCAGCATTTT
CDR3: CASSEDGRNQPQHF

V: TRBV5-1
J: TRBJ1-1
size: -
D: -
DNA: TGCGCCAGCAGCTGGGGGGCGAACACTGAAGCTTTCTTT
CDR3: CASSWGANTEAFF

V: TRBV2
J: TRBJ2-3
size: once
D: -
DNA: TGTGCCAGCAGTGACCGGGCTAGCCAAGTTACGCAGTATTTT
CDR3: CASSDRASQVTQYF

V: TRBV7-9
J: TRBJ1-2
size: -
D: TRBD1
DNA: TGTGCCAGCAGCCCCAGAGCGACAGGGGGCGCCGAGAGCTACACCTTC
CDR3: CASSPRATGGAESYTF

V: TRBV18
J: TRBJ2-7
size: -
D: TRBD1
DNA: TGTGCCAGCTCACCAAAATTCTTATTAGGGACAGGGGGCTCCTACGAGCAGTACTTC
CDR3: CASSPKFLLGTGGSYEQYF

V: TRBV28
J: TRBJ1-1
size: once
D: TRBD1
DNA: TGTGCCAGCAGTTTAAGGACAGGATATAACACTGAAGCTTTCTTT
CDR3: CASSLRTGYNTEAFF

V: TRBV5-1
J: TRBJ1-4
size: -
D: -
DNA: TGCGCCAGCAGCTTGGAGGGGAGGGAAGGGGAAAAACTGTTTTTT
CDR3: CASSLEGREGEKLFF

V: TRBV30
J: TRBJ1-2
size: -
D: -
DNA: TGTGCCTGGGCAGGTACGCGTCATAAAAAGACCTATGGCTACACCTTC
CDR3: CAWAGTRHKKTYGYTF

V: TRBV15
J: TRBJ1-5
size: -
D: TRBD1
DNA: TGTGCCACCAGCAGAGCTCCGCGGGACAGCCGCAATCAGCCCCAGCATTTT
CDR3: CATSRAPRDSRNQPQHF

V: TRBV15
J: TRBJ2-2
size: -
D: -
DNA: TGTGCCACCAGCACAATCCTAATACCCGGGGAGCTGTTTTTT
CDR3: CATSTILIPGELFF

V: TRBV5-6
J: TRBJ2-7
size: -
D: -
DNA: TGTGCCAGCAGCAAGAACTACGAGCAGTACTTC
CDR3: CASSKNYEQYF

V: TRBV5-5
J: TRBJ2-4
size: -
D: -
DNA: TGTGCCAGCAGCTTGGATTTGTTACTAGCCAAAAACATTCAGTACTTC
CDR3: CASSLDLLLAKNIQYF

V: TRBV19
J: TRBJ1-4
size: few
D: -
DNA: TGTGCCAGTAGCCCCGGGGGGGACGACGAAAAACTGTTTTTT
CDR3: CASSPGGDDEKLFF

V: TRBV23-1
J: TRBJ2-7
size: -
D: TRBD1
DNA: TGCGCCAGCAGTCAATCAGACAGGGAGAGGACCTACGAGCAGTACTTC
CDR3: CASSQSDRERTYEQYF

V: TRBV2
J: TRBJ1-1
size: -
D: TRBD1
DNA: TGTGCCAGCAGTGGACAGGGCAACACTGAAGCTTTCTTT
CDR3: CASSGQGNTEAFF

V: TRBV7-9
J: TRBJ1-1
size: few
D: TRBD1
DNA: TGTGCCAGCAGTCCCCCTCTAAGACAGGACAGGATGAACACTGAAGCTTTCTTT
CDR3: CASSPPLRQDRMNTEAFF

V: TRBV7-2
J: TRBJ1-1
size: -
D: -
DNA: TGTGCCAGCAGCTTAGGGTCTTTGGGGACTGAAGCTTTCTTT
CDR3: CASSLGSLGTEAFF

V: TRBV29-1
J: TRBJ1-1
size: -
D: -
DNA: TGCAGCGTTGGGGGGCCCAGAGACACTGAAGCTTTCTTT
CDR3: CSVGGPRDTEAFF

V: TRBV9
J: TRBJ2-1
size: -
D: -
DNA: TGTGCCAGCAGCGTAGGAGGCTCGTCCTCCTACAATGAGCAGTTCTTC
CDR3: CASSVGGSSSYNEQFF

V: TRBV4-3
J: TRBJ2-3
size: -
D: -
DNA: TGCGCCAGCAGCCTGGACTCCCACCAGTATTTT
CDR3: CASSLDSHQYF

V: TRBV5-1
J: TRBJ1-2
size: -
D: -
DNA: TGCGCCAGCAGCTTGGCCGGTCCGGGAGGGTTCGGCTATGGCTACACCTTC
CDR3: CASSLAGPGGFGYGYTF

V: TRBV5-8
J: TRBJ1-2
size: -
D: -
DNA: TGTGCCAGCACGCTCCTGGGGCACGTAACTTATGGCTACACCTTC
CDR3: CASTLLGHVTYGYTF

V: TRBV11-2
J: TRBJ1-1
size: -
D: -
DNA: TGTGCCAGCAGGTCCATACAGTGGGCAAACACTGAAGCTTTCTTT
CDR3: CASRSIQWANTEAFF

V: TRBV4-1
J: TRBJ1-5
size: -
D: -
DNA: TGCGCCAGCAGCAGGGGAACAGCGCATAATCAGCCCCAGCATTTT
CDR3: CASSRGTAHNQPQHF

V: TRBV21-1
J: TRBJ1-6
size: -
D: -
DNA: TGTGCCAGCAGGCTGAATCTGCTACACATACATCATAATTCACCCCTCCACTTT
CDR3: CASRLNLLHIHHNSPLHF

V: TRBV14
J: TRBJ2-7
size: -
D: -
DNA: TGTGCCAGCAGTCCTTTGAACTTC
CDR3: CASSPLNF

V: TRBV19
J: TRBJ1-2
size: -
D: -
DNA: TGTGCCAGTAGTATAGACAACTATGGCTACACCTTC
CDR3: CASSIDNYGYTF

V: TRBV6-9
J: TRBJ2-1
size: -
D: -
DNA: TGTGCCAGCCTCTTGGCAGGGGTCCGTGAGCAGTTCTTC
CDR3: CASLLAGVREQFF

V: TRBV7-9
J: TRBJ1-2
size: -
D: -
DNA: TGTGCCAGCAGCGGAGGGGGAGGCGGCTACACCTTC
CDR3: CASSGGGGGYTF

V: TRBV2
J: TRBJ1-1
size: -
D: TRBD1
DNA: TGTGCCAGCCGGACAGGGGCTGAGGGGTACACTGAAGCTTTCTTT
CDR3: CASRTGAEGYTEAFF